Presented here are 23 T cell receptor beta chains from one specimen sequenced in a study of early T cells in non-severe SARS-CoV-2 infection. TCRdb reprocessed the 5' RACE reads via MiXCR and lists one record per CDR3 protein. The sample holds approximately 49,000 distinct CDR3 sequences, approximately 12% seen once. Source material: whole blood. These receptors were taken from an adult who was a healthcare worker with PCR-confirmed SARS-CoV-2 infection or an uninfected control (not recorded which).

Only a few counts were recorded for this clonotype. This chain uses TRBV7-2 with TRBJ2-3; 9 bases align to TRBD2. Germline V gives CDR1 SGHTA, CDR2 FQGNSA. The V segment lost 1 base and the J segment 4 bases; nucleotides outside the gene matches: 3. The CDR3 runs 15 residues. This chain's CDR3 is CASSLGGGGADTQYF. CDR3 nucleotides: TGTGCCAGCAGCTTAGGCGGGGGGGGAGCAGATACGCAGTATTTT.

This clonotype has at least ten counts. The CDR3 protein is CASRRRDRNTEAFF. Written as DNA, the CDR3 is TGTGCCAGCAGGCGCCGGGACAGGAACACTGAAGCTTTCTTT. The rearrangement links TRBV12-3 or TRBV12-4 to TRBJ1-1; 7 nucleotides align to TRBD1. J was trimmed by 1 base and V by 6 bases; bases with no gene match: 5. This CDR3 comprises 14 residues.

The V and J genes are TRBV7-9 and TRBJ2-3; D is possibly TRBD1 or TRBD2 (6 bases each). V was pared by 4 bases and J by 0 bases, with 11 bases between. CDR1 and CDR2 from the germline V gene are SEHNR and FQNEAQ (reference sequence). This CDR3 has 15 residues. The CDR3 sequence is CASSWSGASTDTQYF. CDR3 nucleotides: TGTGCCAGCAGCTGGTCGGGGGCCAGCACAGATACGCAGTATTTT.

The chain recombines TRBV20-1 with TRBJ1-2; TRBD1 aligns across 8 bases. Germline V lookup: CDR1 DFQATT, CDR2 SNEGSKA (reference sequence). V lost 3 bases and J lost 4; bases outside the gene matches: 7. The CDR3 is made up of 14 amino acids. The CDR3 coding sequence is TGCAGTGCTAGGGTGACAGGGGCGGGCTATGGCTACACCTTC. The encoded protein is CSARVTGAGYGYTF.

This clonotype was counted ten times or more. This chain joins TRBV10-3 and TRBJ1-6; possibly TRBD1 for D (5 bases). CDR1 is ENHRY, CDR2 SYGVKD, per germline. This CDR3 is 14 amino acids long. Trimming stripped 2 bases from V and 3 bases from J, with 5 bases between. The CDR3 DNA follows: TGTGCCATCAGTGAGGACAGCTATAATTCACCCCTCCACTTT. Translating it yields CAISEDSYNSPLHF.

V usage is TRBV5-1 and J usage is TRBJ2-1; 15 bases align to TRBD2. The CDR3 is made up of 14 amino acids. Germline V CDR1 and CDR2: SGHRS, YFSETQ. Trimming cost V 7 bases and J 7 bases; bases outside gene matches: 3. The CDR3 reads CASQGLAGGNEQFF. As DNA, the CDR3 is TGCGCCAGCCAGGGACTAGCGGGGGGTAATGAGCAGTTCTTC.

In this sample, this clonotype turned up many times. The chain joins TRBV20-1 to TRBJ2-5, with 8 nucleotides matching TRBD2. Germline values: CDR1 DFQATT, CDR2 SNEGSKA (reference sequence). This CDR3 has 17 residues. With V trimmed by 0 bases and J by 4 bases, 13 bases remained unmatched. The CDR3 reads CSARDQYSGNLGETQYF. The CDR3 DNA reads TGCAGTGCTAGAGATCAGTATAGCGGGAATTTAGGAGAGACCCAGTACTTC.

This clonotype was detected ten times or more. The rearrangement uses TRBV29-1 and TRBJ2-3, with 10 bases aligning to TRBD2. The CDR3 totals 13 residues. Germline trimming cut 7 bases from V and 4 bases from J; bases unmatched to any gene: 5. CDR1 is SQVTM and CDR2 is ANQGSEA in the germline V gene. CDR3 region: CSGAGTSADTQYF. The CDR3 DNA is TGCAGCGGAGCCGGGACTAGCGCAGATACGCAGTATTTT.

This clonotype was recorded many times. This chain uses TRBV9 with TRBJ2-5, with D perhaps TRBD2 (6 bases). The CDR3 runs 13 residues. The germline V gene has CDR1 SGDLS and CDR2 YYNGEE. Trimming removed 0 bases at V and 7 bases at J, with 10 bases between. For the CDR3, the DNA is TGTGCCAGCAGCGTAGAGGAGGGAACGACCCAGTACTTC. Its protein is CASSVEEGTTQYF.

The V call is TRBV20-1, the J call TRBJ1-5; no clear D. The CDR3 length is 13 residues. The ends were cut back, 5 bases at V and 0 bases at J, with 8 bases in the middle. The germline V gene encodes CDR1 DFQATT and CDR2 SNEGSKA (reference sequence). The CDR3: CSAGEYSNQPQHF. CDR3 coding DNA: TGCAGTGCTGGCGAATATAGCAATCAGCCCCAGCATTTT.

V usage is TRBV7-9 and J usage is TRBJ1-1; no firm D call. The CDR3 is made up of 13 amino acids. Trimming cost V 1 base and J 2 bases, with 5 bases left between them. Germline CDR1 is SEHNR and CDR2 is FQNEAQ (reference sequence). CDR3 in amino acids: CASSLGHNTEAFF. The CDR3, as DNA: TGTGCCAGCAGCTTAGGGCACAACACTGAAGCTTTCTTT.

This clonotype was seen many times. The J gene is TRBJ2-7, the V gene TRBV20-1, with D possibly matching TRBD1 (5 bases). Trimming pared 0 bases from V and 4 bases from J, leaving 16 bases between. The CDR3 covers 15 residues. Per the germline V gene, CDR1 is DFQATT and CDR2 is SNEGSKA (reference sequence). The CDR3 sequence: CSARDRLAAGYEQYF. In DNA form, the CDR3 reads TGCAGTGCTAGAGACCGTCTGGCCGCAGGGTACGAGCAGTACTTC.

This clonotype has at least ten counts. The rearrangement joins TRBV12-3 or TRBV12-4 to TRBJ2-3; D might be TRBD1 (7 bases). Deletions cut 3 bases from V and 6 bases from J, with 10 bases between. The CDR3 is 13 amino acids. The CDR3 spells CASSFAGGDTQYF. In nucleotides, the CDR3 is TGTGCCAGCAGTTTTGCAGGGGGGGATACGCAGTATTTT.

Ten or more counts support this clonotype. V is TRBV12-3 or TRBV12-4 and J is TRBJ2-1, with a tentative D call TRBD2 (5 bases). The CDR3 consists of 15 residues. V was clipped by 3 bases and J by 7 bases, with 16 bases between them. CDR3: CASSLGGSAVNEQFF. The CDR3, as DNA: TGTGCCAGCAGTTTGGGTGGGAGCGCAGTTAATGAGCAGTTCTTC.

In its sample, this clonotype is large (0.1 to 1%). This rearrangement joins TRBV6-5 to TRBJ1-1, with a tentative D call TRBD1 (5 bases). V lost 2 bases to trimming and J lost 6 bases, with 13 bases between them. Germline CDR1 MNHEY, CDR2 SVGAGI. The CDR3 length is 14 residues. The CDR3 DNA is TGTGCCAGCAGTTACGCCCTTGCGGGGGCTGAAGCTTTCTTT. It codes for CASSYALAGAEAFF.

The sample holds a few counts of this clonotype. CDR3 amino acids: CASSSTHTYEQYF. The DNA for the CDR3 is TGTGCCAGCAGTTCGACCCATACCTACGAGCAGTACTTC. The chain combines TRBV28 with TRBJ2-7; D unclear. V was clipped by 4 bases and J by 2 bases, with 9 bases between them. This CDR3 region has 13 residues. Germline V lookup: CDR1 MDHEN, CDR2 SYDVKM.

This rearrangement joins TRBV6-1 to TRBJ2-2, with TRBD1 matching over 7 bases. The CDR3 contains 15 residues. Germline V gene sequence: CDR1 MNHNS, CDR2 SASEGT. Trimming took 5 bases from V and 0 from J; bases not matched to a gene: 3. Here the CDR3 DNA reads TGTGCCAGCAGTATGGGACAGCCGAACACCGGGGAGCTGTTTTTT. Its translation is CASSMGQPNTGELFF.

This chain uses TRBV7-9 with TRBJ1-4; D gene uncertain. Per germline, CDR1 SEHNR and CDR2 FQNEAQ (reference sequence). The CDR3 loop spans 15 amino acids. V lost 6 bases, J lost 8 bases, and 19 bases lay in between. In nucleotides, the CDR3 is TGTGCCAGCAGTGCCTGGACGTCGGCCCAGGAAAAACTGTTTTTT. Protein product: CASSAWTSAQEKLFF.

The genes are TRBV28 and TRBJ2-5; 9 nucleotides agree with TRBD1. V shed 4 bases and J 3 bases; nucleotides not matched to a gene: 3. Looked up from germline, CDR1 is MDHEN and CDR2 is SYDVKM. The CDR3 consists of 14 residues. The CDR3, as DNA: TGTGCCAGCAGTTGGGGGACAGGGAAAGAGACCCAGTACTTC. This sequence encodes CASSWGTGKETQYF.

In its sample, this clonotype was seen many times. The genes are TRBV7-9 and TRBJ2-7; tentatively, D is TRBD1 or TRBD2 (5 bases each). The length of the CDR3 is 13 residues. V was trimmed by 4 bases and J by 6 bases, leaving 13 bases between them. Germline values: CDR1 SEHNR, CDR2 FQNEAQ (reference sequence). CDR3: CASSWGEGPEQYF. In nucleotides, the CDR3 is TGTGCCAGCAGCTGGGGAGAGGGACCCGAGCAGTACTTC.

The J gene is TRBJ1-1, the V gene TRBV10-3; D unclear. Germline V gives CDR1 ENHRY, CDR2 SYGVKD. CDR3 length: 13 residues. The germline V and J ends were trimmed by 6 bases and 4 bases, with 12 bases remaining between them. The CDR3 loop is CAISYLERTEAFF. The CDR3 DNA reads TGTGCCATCAGCTATTTAGAACGCACTGAAGCTTTCTTT.

The CDR3, as DNA: TGCAGTGCTAGGGAGGACAGGGAAGGTGGCACCATATATTTT. It translates to CSAREDREGGTIYF. The chain links TRBV20-1 to TRBJ1-3, with 8 bases that match TRBD1. CDR3 length equals 14 residues. Per germline, CDR1 DFQATT and CDR2 SNEGSKA (reference sequence). After removal of 3 bases from V and 9 bases from J, the junction contained 10 bases not matched to a gene.

This clonotype was seen just once. J is TRBJ1-1 and V is TRBV13, with 7 positions matching TRBD1. Trimming removed 5 bases from V and 1 base from J; junction bases left unmatched: 4. The CDR3 is made up of 14 amino acids. Germline assignment: CDR1 PRHDT and CDR2 FYEKMQ (reference sequence). The CDR3 DNA is TGTGCCAGCAGCGGGGGACAGCGGAACACTGAAGCTTTCTTT. It is translated as CASSGGQRNTEAFF.